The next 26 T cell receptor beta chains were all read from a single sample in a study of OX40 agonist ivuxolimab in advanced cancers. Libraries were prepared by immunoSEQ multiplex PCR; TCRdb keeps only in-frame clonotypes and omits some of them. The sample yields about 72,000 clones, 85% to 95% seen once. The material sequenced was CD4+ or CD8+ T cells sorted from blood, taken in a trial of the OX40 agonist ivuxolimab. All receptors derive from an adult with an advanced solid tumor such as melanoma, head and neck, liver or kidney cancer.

The DNA for the CDR3 is TGTGCCAGCAGCGTAGGGGCGAATCCCTCCTACGAGCAGTACTTC. Translated: CASSVGANPSYEQYF. The chain combines TRBV9 with TRBJ2-7; no clear D gene. CDR3 length: 15 amino acids. V lost 0 bases, J lost 0 bases, and 10 bases lay in between. The germline CDR1 and CDR2 sequences are SGDLS and YYNGEE.

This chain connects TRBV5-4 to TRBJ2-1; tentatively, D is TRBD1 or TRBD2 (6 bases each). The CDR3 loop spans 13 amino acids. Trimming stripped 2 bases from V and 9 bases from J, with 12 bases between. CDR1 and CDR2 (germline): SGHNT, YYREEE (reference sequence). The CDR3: CASSFGGGSEQFF. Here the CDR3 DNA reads TGTGCCAGCAGCTTTGGAGGGGGGAGTGAGCAGTTCTTC.

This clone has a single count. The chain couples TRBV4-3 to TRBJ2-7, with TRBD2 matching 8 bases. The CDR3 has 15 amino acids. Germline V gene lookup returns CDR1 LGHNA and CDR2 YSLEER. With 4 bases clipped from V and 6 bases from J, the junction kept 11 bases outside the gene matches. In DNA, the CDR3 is TGCGCCAGCAGCCCCGGGGGGGCGGGAGGCTCCGAGCAGTACTTC. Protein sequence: CASSPGGAGGSEQYF.

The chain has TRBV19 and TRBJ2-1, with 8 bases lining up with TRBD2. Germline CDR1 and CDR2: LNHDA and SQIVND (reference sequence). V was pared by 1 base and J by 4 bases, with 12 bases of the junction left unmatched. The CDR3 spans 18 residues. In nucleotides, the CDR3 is TGTGCCAGTAGTATAGTACCGGGAGGGCCGTTAATTTACAATGAGCAGTTCTTC. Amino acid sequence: CASSIVPGGPLIYNEQFF. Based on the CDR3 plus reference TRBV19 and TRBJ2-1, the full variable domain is DGGITQSPKYLFRKEGQNVTLSCEQNLNHDAMYWYRQDPGQGLRLIYYSQIVNDFQKGDIAEGYSVSREKKESFPLTVTSAQKNPTAFYLCASSIVPGGPLIYNEQFFGPGTRLTVL.

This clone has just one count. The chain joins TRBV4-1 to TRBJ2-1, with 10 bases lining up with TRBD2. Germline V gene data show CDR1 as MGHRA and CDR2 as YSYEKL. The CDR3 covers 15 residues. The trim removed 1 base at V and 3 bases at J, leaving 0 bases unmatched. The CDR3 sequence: CASSQGTSGYNEQFF. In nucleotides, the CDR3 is TGCGCCAGCAGCCAAGGGACTAGCGGCTACAATGAGCAGTTCTTC.

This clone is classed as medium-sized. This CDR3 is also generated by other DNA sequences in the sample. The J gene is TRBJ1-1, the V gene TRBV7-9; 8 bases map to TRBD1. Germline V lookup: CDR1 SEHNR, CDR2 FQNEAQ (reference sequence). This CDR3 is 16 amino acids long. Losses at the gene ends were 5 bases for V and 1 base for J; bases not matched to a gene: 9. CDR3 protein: CASSPNSGGWNTEAFF. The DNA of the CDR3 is TGTGCCAGCAGCCCGAACTCAGGGGGCTGGAACACTGAAGCTTTCTTT.

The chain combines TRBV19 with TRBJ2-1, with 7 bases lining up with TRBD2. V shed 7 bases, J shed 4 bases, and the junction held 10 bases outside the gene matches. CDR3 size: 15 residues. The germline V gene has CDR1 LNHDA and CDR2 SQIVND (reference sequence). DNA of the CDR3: TGTGCCAGTACCCTTGTTTCGGGAGGTTACAATGAGCAGTTCTTC. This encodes CASTLVSGGYNEQFF.

CDR3 sequence: CASSGGLAGYAYEQYF. In nucleotides, the CDR3 is TGTGCCAGCAGTGGCGGACTAGCGGGATATGCCTACGAGCAGTACTTC. The genes are TRBV6-1 and TRBJ2-7, with 12 bases identical to TRBD2. The CDR3 runs 16 residues. CDR1 is MNHNS and CDR2 is SASEGT in the germline V gene. V lost 4 bases, J lost 2 bases, and 6 bases stayed unmatched.

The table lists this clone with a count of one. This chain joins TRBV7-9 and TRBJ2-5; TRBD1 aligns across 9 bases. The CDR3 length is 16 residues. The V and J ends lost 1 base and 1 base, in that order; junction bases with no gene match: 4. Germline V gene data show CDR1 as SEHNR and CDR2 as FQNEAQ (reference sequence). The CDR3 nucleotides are TGTGCCAGCAGCTTAGGACAGGGGGGGTCCCAAGAGACCCAGTACTTC. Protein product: CASSLGQGGSQETQYF.

The CDR3 sequence is CASSFYPPGGSQPQHF. The CDR3 DNA sequence: TGTGCCAGCAGCTTCTACCCCCCAGGGGGCTCTCAGCCCCAGCATTTT. The rearrangement links TRBV21-1 to TRBJ1-5; TRBD1 was called by the table and not checked on the DNA. TRBV21-1 is designated a pseudogene. The CDR3 runs 16 residues.

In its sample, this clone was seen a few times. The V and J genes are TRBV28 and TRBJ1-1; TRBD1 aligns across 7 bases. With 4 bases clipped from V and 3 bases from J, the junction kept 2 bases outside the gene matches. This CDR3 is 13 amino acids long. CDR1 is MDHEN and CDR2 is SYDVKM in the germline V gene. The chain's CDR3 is CASSYRGYTEAFF. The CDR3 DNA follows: TGTGCCAGCAGTTACAGGGGTTACACTGAAGCTTTCTTT.

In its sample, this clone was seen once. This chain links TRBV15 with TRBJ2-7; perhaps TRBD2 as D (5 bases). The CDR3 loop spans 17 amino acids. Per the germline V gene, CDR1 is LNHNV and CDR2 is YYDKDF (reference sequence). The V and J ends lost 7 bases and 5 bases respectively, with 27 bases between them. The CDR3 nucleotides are TGTGCCACCAAGGAGGACCATCGAGCAGCGCCAGAGCACGAGCAGTACTTC. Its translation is CATKEDHRAAPEHEQYF.

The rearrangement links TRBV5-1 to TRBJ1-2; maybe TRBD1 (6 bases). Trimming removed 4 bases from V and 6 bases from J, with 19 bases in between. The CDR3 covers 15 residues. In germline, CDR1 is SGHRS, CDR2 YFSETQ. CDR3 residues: CASSEDYEGEDGYTF. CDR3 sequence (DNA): TGCGCCAGCAGCGAAGACTATGAGGGGGAGGATGGCTACACCTTC.

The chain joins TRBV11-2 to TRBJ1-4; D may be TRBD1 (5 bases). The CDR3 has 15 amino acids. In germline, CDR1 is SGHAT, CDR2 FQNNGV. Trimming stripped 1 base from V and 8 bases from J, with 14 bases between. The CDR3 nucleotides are TGTGCCAGCAGCTTAGGTCGGGGCGGGCGAGAAAAACTGTTTTTT. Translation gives CASSLGRGGREKLFF. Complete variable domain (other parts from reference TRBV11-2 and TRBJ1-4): EAGVAQSPRYKIIEKRQSVAFWCNPISGHATLYWYQQILGQGPKLLIQFQNNGVVDDSQLPKDRFSAERLKGVDSTLKIQPAKLEDSAVYLCASSLGRGGREKLFFGSGTQLSVL.

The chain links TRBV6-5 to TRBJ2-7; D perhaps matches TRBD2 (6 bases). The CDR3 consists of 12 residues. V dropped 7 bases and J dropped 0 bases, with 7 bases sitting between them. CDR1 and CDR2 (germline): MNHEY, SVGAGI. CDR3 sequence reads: CASMGGSYEQYF. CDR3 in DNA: TGTGCCAGCATGGGGGGCTCCTACGAGCAGTACTTC.

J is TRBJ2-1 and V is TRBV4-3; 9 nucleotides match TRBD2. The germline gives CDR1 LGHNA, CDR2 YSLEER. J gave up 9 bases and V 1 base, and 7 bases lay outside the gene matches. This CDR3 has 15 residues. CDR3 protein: CASSQGAGGGSEQFF. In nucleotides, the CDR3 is TGCGCCAGCAGCCAAGGAGCGGGAGGTGGGTCTGAGCAGTTCTTC.

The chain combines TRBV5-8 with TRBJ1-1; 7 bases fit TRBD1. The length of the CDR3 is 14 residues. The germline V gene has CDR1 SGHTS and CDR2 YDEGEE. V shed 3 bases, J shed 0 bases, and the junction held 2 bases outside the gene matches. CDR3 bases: TGTGCCAGCAGCTGGGACAGCATGAACACTGAAGCTTTCTTT. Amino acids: CASSWDSMNTEAFF. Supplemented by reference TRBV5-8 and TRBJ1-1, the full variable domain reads EAGVTQSPTHLIKTRGQQATLRCSPISGHTSVYWYQQALGLGLQFLLWYDEGEERNRGNFPPRFSGRQFPNYSSELNVNALELEDSALYLCASSWDSMNTEAFFGQGTRLTVV.

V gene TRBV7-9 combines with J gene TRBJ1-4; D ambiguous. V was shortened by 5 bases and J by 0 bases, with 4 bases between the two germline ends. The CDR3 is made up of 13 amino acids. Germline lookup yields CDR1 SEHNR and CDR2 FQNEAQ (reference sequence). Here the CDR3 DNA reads TGTGCCAGCAGCCGCCCAACTAATGAAAAACTGTTTTTT. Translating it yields CASSRPTNEKLFF.

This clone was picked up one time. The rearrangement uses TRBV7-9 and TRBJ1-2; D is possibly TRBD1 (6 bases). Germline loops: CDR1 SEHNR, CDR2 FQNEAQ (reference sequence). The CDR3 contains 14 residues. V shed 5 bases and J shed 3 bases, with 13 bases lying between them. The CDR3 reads CASSPTGAHYGYTF. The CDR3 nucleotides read TGTGCCAGCAGCCCGACGGGGGCTCACTATGGCTACACCTTC.

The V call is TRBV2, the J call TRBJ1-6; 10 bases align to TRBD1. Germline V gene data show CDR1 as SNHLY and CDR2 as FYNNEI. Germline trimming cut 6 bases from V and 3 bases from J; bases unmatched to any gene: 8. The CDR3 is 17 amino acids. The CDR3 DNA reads TGTGCCAGCAGAGGCGGGACAGGGGATCACTATAATTCACCCCTCCACTTT. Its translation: CASRGGTGDHYNSPLHF.

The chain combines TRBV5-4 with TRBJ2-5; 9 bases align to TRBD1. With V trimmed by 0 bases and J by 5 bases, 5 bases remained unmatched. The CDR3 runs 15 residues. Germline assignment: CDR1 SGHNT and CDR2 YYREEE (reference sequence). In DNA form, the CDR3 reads TGTGCCAGCAGCTTGGTGAACAGGGGGCAGGAGACCCAGTACTTC. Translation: CASSLVNRGQETQYF.

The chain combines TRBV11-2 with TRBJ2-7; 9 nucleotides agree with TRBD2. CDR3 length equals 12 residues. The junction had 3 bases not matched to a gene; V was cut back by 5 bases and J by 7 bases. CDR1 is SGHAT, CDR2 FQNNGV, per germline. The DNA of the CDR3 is TGTGCCAGCAGCATAGCGGGAGTAGAGCAGTACTTC. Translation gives CASSIAGVEQYF. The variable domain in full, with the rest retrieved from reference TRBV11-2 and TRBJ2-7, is EAGVAQSPRYKIIEKRQSVAFWCNPISGHATLYWYQQILGQGPKLLIQFQNNGVVDDSQLPKDRFSAERLKGVDSTLKIQPAKLEDSAVYLCASSIAGVEQYFGPGTRLTVT.

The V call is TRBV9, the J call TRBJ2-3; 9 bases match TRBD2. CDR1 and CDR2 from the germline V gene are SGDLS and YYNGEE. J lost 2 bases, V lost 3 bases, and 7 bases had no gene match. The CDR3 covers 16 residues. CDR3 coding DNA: TGTGCCAGCAGCGCCTCCCTAGCGGGGATCACAGATACGCAGTATTTT. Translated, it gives CASSASLAGITDTQYF.

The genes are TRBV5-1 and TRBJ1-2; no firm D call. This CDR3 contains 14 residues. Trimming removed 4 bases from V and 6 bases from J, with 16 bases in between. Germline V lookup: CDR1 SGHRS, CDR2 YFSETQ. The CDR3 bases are TGCGCCAGCAGCCTTTACGGGCCCCGAGATGGCTACACCTTC. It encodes CASSLYGPRDGYTF.

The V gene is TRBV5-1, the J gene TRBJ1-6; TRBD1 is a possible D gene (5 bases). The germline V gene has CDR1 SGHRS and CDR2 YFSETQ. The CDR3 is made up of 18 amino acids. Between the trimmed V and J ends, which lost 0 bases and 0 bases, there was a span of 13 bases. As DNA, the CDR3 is TGCGCCAGCAGCTTGGACGGACAAGGGAGCTCCTATAATTCACCCCTCCACTTT. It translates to CASSLDGQGSSYNSPLHF.

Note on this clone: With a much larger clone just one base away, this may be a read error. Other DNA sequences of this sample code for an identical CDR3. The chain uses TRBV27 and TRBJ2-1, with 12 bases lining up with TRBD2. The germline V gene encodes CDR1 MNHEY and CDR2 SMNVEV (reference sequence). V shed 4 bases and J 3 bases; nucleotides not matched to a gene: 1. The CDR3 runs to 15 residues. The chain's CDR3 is CASSSGLAGYNEQFF. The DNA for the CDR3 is TGTGCCAGCAGTTCGGGACTAGCGGGCTACAATGAGCAGTTCTTC.